A selection of T cell receptor beta chains follows, all from one sample in a study of Ad26.COV2.S vaccination and SARS-CoV-2 variants. TCRdb keeps only in-frame clones here, not all; method: immunoSEQ multiplex PCR. Altogether around 420,000 clones are present, approximately 88% being singletons, with the ten largest covering around 3.6%. The specimen was peripheral blood, collected in a trial of Ad26.COV2.S vaccine versus placebo. These receptors all stem from a person between 18 and 60 years old who received the Ad26.COV2.S COVID-19 vaccine or a placebo. The CDR3 runs from the conserved cysteine through the conserved F or W. Each record gives: D gene, J gene, V gene, CDR3 protein. D genes are given only for firm matches.

>NA|TRBJ1-2|TRBV5-6
CASSPWDVGGYTF
>TRBD1|TRBJ2-5|TRBV12-3/TRBV12-4
CASDRGGETQYF
>TRBD2|TRBJ2-1|TRBV25-1
CASSETSGLEQFF
>TRBD2|TRBJ2-7|TRBV27
CASTLHRGGGAYEQYF
>NA|TRBJ1-5|TRBV7-6
CASSLESLQGYNQPQHF
>NA|TRBJ2-7|TRBV27
CASSLSTLGAEQYF
>NA|TRBJ1-4|TRBV19
CASSIWGPAEKLFF
>NA|TRBJ2-7|TRBV27
CASSPGGYEQYF
>NA|TRBJ2-1|TRBV24-1
CATSDLPDEQFF
>TRBD1|TRBJ1-6|TRBV30
CAWSVLGDSNSPLHF
>NA|TRBJ2-2|TRBV4-3
CASSQVVTGELFF
>TRBD1|TRBJ1-2|TRBV5-1
CASSLSIQGPRYYGYTF
>NA|TRBJ2-5|TRBV5-4
CASSRSNAAFQETQYF
>NA|TRBJ2-7|TRBV7-6
CASSPNSGSGYEQYF
>NA|TRBJ1-4|TRBV28
CASSQTTTNEKLFF
>TRBD2|TRBJ2-1|TRBV9
CASSPEAGGPWLVVSNEQFF
>TRBD2|TRBJ2-1|TRBV7-6
CASSHVGFSTSGNHNEQFF
>TRBD1|TRBJ1-3|TRBV19
CASTATGTGNTIYF
>NA|TRBJ1-6|TRBV18
CASSPPPESSYNSPLHF
>NA|TRBJ2-2|TRBV4-2
CASSQGSDAYTGELFF
>TRBD1|TRBJ2-5|TRBV19
CASKPGTANLQETQYF
>TRBD1|TRBJ1-2|TRBV28
CASSLWGQNYGYTF
>NA|TRBJ1-1|TRBV2
CASSNLGVKVTEAFF
>TRBD2|TRBJ2-3|TRBV5-1
CASSSWTRRGDTQYF
>NA|TRBJ1-2|TRBV30
CAWNRVAAGYTF